This passage covers 26 T cell receptor beta chains from one sample sequenced in a study of blood T cells in healthy people across ages. A sample-barcoded 5' primer and a J-beta primer mix were used in a second PCR of roughly 7 to 11 cycles. TCRdb passed the 5' RACE reads through MiXCR, listing each CDR3 protein once. The data show some 730,000 distinct CDR3 sequences, with about a fifth seen just once and 22% held by the top ten. The specimen sequenced was blood. The receptors were sampled from a man aged 70 or older in good health.

Note on this clonotype: Likely a read error: the CDR3 ends without its conserved phenylalanine or tryptophan. The genes are TRBV12-3 or TRBV12-4 and TRBJ2-3; 8 nucleotides align to TRBD1. After removal of 5 bases from V and 1 base from J, the junction contained 5 bases not matched to a gene. CDR3 length: 15 residues. In nucleotides, the CDR3 is TGTGCCAGCAGTCCAGCAGGGGGCGGCACAGATACGCAGTATCTT. It codes for CASSPAGGGTDTQYL.

The rearrangement uses TRBV30 and TRBJ2-4; tentative D call: TRBD1 (6 bases). The ends were cut back, 0 bases at V and 4 bases at J, with 10 bases in the middle. CDR1 and CDR2 (germline): GTSNPN, SVGIG (reference sequence). This CDR3 is built from 14 residues. The CDR3 bases are TGTGCCTGGAGTGTAGGGGGTAGAAAAAACATTCAGTACTTC. Its translation: CAWSVGGRKNIQYF. The variable domain in full, completed from reference TRBV30 and TRBJ2-4, reads SQTIHQWPATLVQPVGSPLSLECTVEGTSNPNLYWYRQAAGRGLQLLFYSVGIGQISSEVPQNLSASRPQDRQFILSSKKLLLSDSGFYLCAWSVGGRKNIQYFGAGTRLSVL.

This clonotype showed up many times. The chain links TRBV5-1 to TRBJ2-1; a possible D gene is TRBD2 (5 bases). Germline values: CDR1 SGHRS, CDR2 YFSETQ. The CDR3 length is 14 residues. The V gene lost 0 bases and the J gene lost 4 bases, with 8 bases spanning the gap. The CDR3 is CASSLAADYNEQFF. CDR3 sequence (DNA): TGCGCCAGCAGCTTGGCAGCGGATTACAATGAGCAGTTCTTC.

This clonotype turned up a few times. The chain links TRBV29-1 to TRBJ2-5, with TRBD1 matching 10 bases. Germline CDR1 and CDR2: SQVTM and ANQGSEA. CDR3 size: 13 residues. This CDR3 is CSLRGTGVETQYF. The CDR3 region has the DNA TGCAGTCTGAGGGGGACAGGGGTTGAGACCCAGTACTTC.

This chain joins TRBV10-2 and TRBJ1-4, with D possibly being TRBD1 (5 bases). V lost 4 bases and J 8 bases, leaving 14 bases between the germline ends. Per germline, CDR1 WSHSY and CDR2 SAAADI. The CDR3 spans 14 residues. The CDR3 reads CASSAAGLKEKLFF. The CDR3 DNA sequence: TGCGCCAGCAGTGCGGCAGGGTTGAAGGAAAAACTGTTTTTT.

This clonotype was detected a few times. J is TRBJ1-5 and V is TRBV29-1; D is uncertain. The CDR3 sequence is 12 residues long. Trimming removed 4 bases at V and 5 bases at J, with 9 bases between. Germline lookup yields CDR1 SQVTM and CDR2 ANQGSEA. CDR3 sequence: CSVGGQDQPQHF. The CDR3 DNA reads TGCAGCGTTGGCGGGCAGGATCAGCCCCAGCATTTT.

The chain combines TRBV9 with TRBJ2-3; 10 positions agree with TRBD1. Per the germline V gene, CDR1 is SGDLS and CDR2 is YYNGEE. This CDR3 is built from 17 residues. V was pared by 4 bases and J by 2 bases, with 10 bases of the junction left unmatched. In DNA form, the CDR3 reads TGTGCCAGCAGCCCCCGGACAGGGGGGAGATCCACAGATACGCAGTATTTT. The encoded protein is CASSPRTGGRSTDTQYF. Full variable domain (missing parts from reference TRBV9 and TRBJ2-3): DSGVTQTPKHLITATGQRVTLRCSPRSGDLSVYWYQQSLDQGLQFLIQYYNGEERAKGNILERFSAQQFPDLHSELNLSSLELGDSALYFCASSPRTGGRSTDTQYFGPGTRLTVL.

This clonotype turned up a few times. The chain has TRBV14 and TRBJ2-5, with TRBD2 identical over 7 bases. Near its end, the DNA agrees better with TRBJ2-1, so the J call may be wrong. The CDR3 has 15 residues. Germline lookup yields CDR1 SGHDN and CDR2 FVKESK. The CDR3 spells CASSQAGGIYNEQFF. The CDR3 coding sequence is TGTGCCAGCAGCCAAGCGGGGGGAATCTACAATGAGCAGTTCTTC.

Only a few counts were recorded for this clonotype. The V and J genes are TRBV28 and TRBJ1-2, with no clear D. V lost 5 bases to trimming and J lost 6 bases, with 19 bases between them. This CDR3 comprises 15 residues. CDR1 and CDR2 (germline): MDHEN, SYDVKM. The CDR3 region has the DNA TGTGCCAGCAGTCCGGCAGGCGACACCTCTCATGGCTACACCTTC. It specifies CASSPAGDTSHGYTF.

This clonotype was detected only a few times. The rearrangement joins TRBV2 to TRBJ2-5; weak D call: TRBD1 (5 bases). Germline values: CDR1 SNHLY, CDR2 FYNNEI. This CDR3 is 14 amino acids long. With 6 bases removed from V and 1 base from J, the gap between germline ends came to 12 bases. For the CDR3, the DNA is TGTGCCAGCAGGCCAGGACATGCCCAAGAGACCCAGTACTTC. It is translated as CASRPGHAQETQYF.

The genes are TRBV20-1 and TRBJ2-2; 10 nucleotides agree with TRBD2. CDR3 size: 17 residues. Trimming cost V 6 bases and J 1 base; bases outside gene matches: 11. Germline V gene lookup returns CDR1 DFQATT and CDR2 SNEGSKA (reference sequence). CDR3 sequence reads: CSASSYSGGQNTGELFF. CDR3 sequence (DNA): TGCAGTGCCTCATCCTATAGCGGGGGGCAGAACACCGGGGAGCTGTTTTTT.

A few counts support this clonotype. A much larger clone is a single base away; this may be a read error. J is TRBJ2-5 and V is TRBV29-1, with 10 bases fitting TRBD2. Judging by the DNA end, TRBJ2-1 fits better; the J call may be wrong. Germline V gene data show CDR1 as SQVTM and CDR2 as ANQGSEA. The CDR3 is made up of 13 amino acids. The CDR3 loop is CNVSGRVDNEQFF. The CDR3 DNA reads TGCAACGTAAGCGGGAGGGTCGACAATGAGCAGTTCTTC.

The genes are TRBV7-9 and TRBJ2-5; D may be TRBD2 (5 bases). This CDR3 contains 16 residues. Trimming cost V 5 bases and J 4 bases, with 20 bases left between them. Germline CDR1 and CDR2: SEHNR and FQNEAQ (reference sequence). The CDR3 sequence is CASSTPGLGKVETQYF. The CDR3 nucleotides read TGTGCCAGCAGCACGCCCGGACTGGGGAAGGTAGAGACCCAGTACTTC.

This clonotype was seen more than once but under ten times. The chain is built from TRBV7-8 and TRBJ2-1, with 7 positions matching TRBD2. This CDR3 spans 16 amino acids. With 1 base clipped from V and 7 bases from J, the junction kept 10 bases outside the gene matches. The germline CDR1 and CDR2 sequences are SGHVS and FQNEAQ. CDR3 DNA sequence: TGTGCCAGCAGCTTAGTATACGGGGAGGGAGATAATGAGCAGTTCTTC. Translated: CASSLVYGEGDNEQFF.

J is TRBJ2-1 and V is TRBV3-1, with a possible D match to TRBD1 (6 bases). The V end lost 0 bases, the J end lost 2 bases, and 14 bases lay between the germline ends. There are 17 residues in the CDR3. CDR1 is LGHDT and CDR2 is YNNKEL in the germline V gene (reference sequence). The CDR3 reads CASSQDGGTGTYNEQFF. CDR3 DNA: TGTGCCAGCAGCCAAGATGGTGGCACAGGGACCTACAATGAGCAGTTCTTC.

The V call is TRBV12-3 or TRBV12-4, the J call TRBJ1-3; TRBD1 aligns across 7 bases. The V and J ends lost 4 bases and 3 bases, in that order; junction bases with no gene match: 6. The CDR3 sequence is 15 residues long. CDR3 sequence: CASSSQGELGNTIYF. CDR3 DNA: TGTGCCAGCAGTTCGCAGGGGGAACTTGGAAACACCATATATTTT.

This chain connects TRBV18 to TRBJ1-2; tentative D call: TRBD1 (5 bases). The germline V and J ends were trimmed by 3 bases and 3 bases, with 14 bases remaining between them. In germline, CDR1 is KGHSH, CDR2 LQKENI. The CDR3 contains 15 residues. The CDR3 DNA is TGTGCCAGCTCACCCCGTAGGACACTGGACTATGGCTACACCTTC. Translated, it gives CASSPRRTLDYGYTF.

V usage is TRBV13 and J usage is TRBJ2-1; a possible D gene is TRBD1 (6 bases). The CDR3 is made up of 14 amino acids. V dropped 5 bases and J dropped 2 bases, with 10 bases sitting between them. Germline V gene sequence: CDR1 PRHDT, CDR2 FYEKMQ (reference sequence). DNA of the CDR3: TGTGCCAGCAGCGGCAGGGGAACCTACAATGAGCAGTTCTTC. Amino acids: CASSGRGTYNEQFF.

The table lists this clonotype with a few counts. J is TRBJ2-2 and V is TRBV12-3 or TRBV12-4; D possibly corresponds to TRBD2 (5 bases). The CDR3 runs to 13 residues. Trimming cost V 6 bases and J 4 bases, with 9 bases left between them. CDR3 in amino acids: CASRPGVTGELFF. The CDR3 region has the DNA TGTGCCAGCAGGCCCGGGGTCACCGGGGAGCTGTTTTTT.

V and J are TRBV18 and TRBJ2-7, with TRBD2 matching 11 bases. V was pared by 2 bases and J by 0 bases, with 3 bases of the junction left unmatched. The CDR3 runs 16 residues. In germline, CDR1 is KGHSH, CDR2 LQKENI. CDR3 loop: CASSPATSGTSYEQYF. The CDR3 DNA reads as TGTGCCAGCTCACCAGCGACTAGCGGGACCTCCTACGAGCAGTACTTC. Combining the CDR3 with reference TRBV18 and TRBJ2-7 gives the whole variable domain NAGVMQNPRHLVRRRGQEARLRCSPMKGHSHVYWYRQLPEEGLKFMVYLQKENIIDESGMPKERFSAEFPKEGPSILRIQQVVRGDSAAYFCASSPATSGTSYEQYFGPGTRLTVT.

This clonotype was observed a few times. V usage is TRBV7-2 and J usage is TRBJ2-1; a weak D match, TRBD2 (5 bases). The CDR3 has 14 residues. From germline, CDR1 is SGHTA and CDR2 FQGNSA. Trimming pared 3 bases from V and 3 bases from J, leaving 9 bases between. The CDR3 coding sequence is TGTGCCAGCAGCTTCTCCGGGGACTACAATGAGCAGTTCTTC. Its translation is CASSFSGDYNEQFF. Together with reference TRBV7-2 and TRBJ2-1, the CDR3 gives the full variable domain: GAGVSQSPSNKVTEKGKDVELRCDPISGHTALYWYRQSLGQGLEFLIYFQGNSAPDKSGLPSDRFSAERTGGSVSTLTIQRTQQEDSAVYLCASSFSGDYNEQFFGPGTRLTVL.

This clonotype was seen more than once but under ten times. V usage is TRBV12-3 or TRBV12-4 and J usage is TRBJ2-1; 10 bases map to TRBD2. The CDR3 sequence is 15 residues long. The V gene end was trimmed by 10 bases and the J gene end by 5 bases; junction bases not matched to a gene: 11. This chain's CDR3 is CATKAGLATHNEQFF. CDR3 nucleotides: TGTGCCACTAAAGCGGGACTAGCGACCCACAATGAGCAGTTCTTC.

This clonotype came up a few times. This chain's CDR3 is CAISSTGKTNVLTF. CDR3 sequence (DNA): TGTGCCATCAGTTCGACAGGGAAAACCAACGTCCTGACTTTC. The chain employs TRBV10-3 and TRBJ2-6, with 7 nucleotides matching TRBD1. Germline-derived CDR1 and CDR2 are ENHRY and SYGVKD. CDR3 size: 14 residues. V gave up 5 bases and J gave up 8 bases; unmatched junction bases: 6.

This rearrangement joins TRBV11-2 to TRBJ2-7; D gene unclear. Germline CDR1 and CDR2: SGHAT and FQNNGV. The V gene lost 4 bases and the J gene lost 5 bases, with 18 bases spanning the gap. The CDR3 covers 15 residues. This CDR3 is CASSSGLGIRNEQYF. The CDR3 nucleotides read TGTGCCAGCAGCTCGGGTCTTGGAATACGTAACGAGCAGTACTTC.

The chain employs TRBV20-1 and TRBJ2-7, with D perhaps TRBD1 (6 bases). Between the trimmed V and J ends, which lost 1 base and 2 bases, there was a span of 9 bases. CDR1 is DFQATT, CDR2 SNEGSKA, per germline (reference sequence). CDR3 length: 13 residues. The CDR3 region has the DNA TGCAGTGCTAGAGTCACAGGGACCTACGAGCAGTACTTC. This sequence encodes CSARVTGTYEQYF.

This rearrangement joins TRBV28 to TRBJ2-2; a weak D match, TRBD2 (6 bases). The germline V gene has CDR1 MDHEN and CDR2 SYDVKM. This CDR3 is 14 amino acids long. The V gene lost 4 bases and the J gene lost 5 bases, with 11 bases spanning the gap. The CDR3 coding sequence is TGTGCCAGCAGTTCCGGGACTCATACCGGGGAGCTGTTTTTT. Residues: CASSSGTHTGELFF.